These 21 T cell receptor beta chains originate from one sample sequenced in a study of blood T cell repertoires in COVID-19 (dated by TCRdb to the early 2020s). The library was produced with the immunoSEQ multiplex PCR assay. TCRdb carries this immuneACCESS record with in-frame sequences only. Its versions omit some clonotypes, under half of them owing to an unresolved V gene in the studies checked, with the rest unexplained. The sample includes under 300,000 clones, with about nine tenths observed a single time. Of the sample, around 7.2% is held by the ten largest clones. Material for sequencing was peripheral blood. Receptors originate from a man aged 55 to 70 who had recovered from COVID-19.

This sequence joins TRBV6-5 and TRBJ1-4; D might be TRBD1 (5 bases). The CDR3 totals 13 residues. V was shortened by 7 bases and J by 4 bases, with 10 bases between the two germline ends. Germline V gene lookup returns CDR1 MNHEY and CDR2 SVGAGI. DNA of the CDR3: TGTGCCAGCAAGGGGCTTAGTAATGAAAAACTGTTTTTT. Amino acid sequence: CASKGLSNEKLFF.

The chain joins TRBV27 to TRBJ2-1, with a possible D match to TRBD2 (5 bases). This CDR3 has 14 residues. The germline gives CDR1 MNHEY, CDR2 SMNVEV (reference sequence). V was shortened by 0 bases and J by 5 bases, with 8 bases between the two germline ends. CDR3 sequence (DNA): TGTGCCAGCAGTTTATCGAGAGGGAACAATGAGCAGTTCTTC. Protein product: CASSLSRGNNEQFF.

The J gene is TRBJ2-3, the V gene TRBV4-1, with D perhaps TRBD2 (7 bases). The germline V gene has CDR1 MGHRA and CDR2 YSYEKL. The CDR3 is 16 residues long. Trimming took off 4 bases at V and 6 bases at J, with 20 bases between the two ends. The CDR3 coding sequence is TGCGCCAGCAGCCCTTTAAGGGGGGGCGGCTCTGATACGCAGTATTTT. The encoded protein is CASSPLRGGGSDTQYF.

CDR3: CASSEGLYNHQHF. The DNA for the CDR3 is TGTGCCAGCAGTGAAGGGCTTTATAATCACCAGCATTTT. The V and J genes are TRBV6-1 and TRBJ1-5; no firm D call. The CDR3 totals 13 residues. The germline CDR1 and CDR2 sequences are MNHNS and SASEGT. V was cut by 1 base and J by 12 bases, with 13 bases left in between.

The genes are TRBV30 and TRBJ1-2; D is possibly TRBD1 (5 bases). The germline V and J ends were trimmed by 2 bases and 4 bases, with 14 bases remaining between them. The CDR3 has 14 residues. CDR1 is GTSNPN, CDR2 SVGIG, per germline (reference sequence). The CDR3 here is CAWSPGLNFYGYTF. In nucleotides, the CDR3 is TGTGCCTGGAGTCCGGGACTCAACTTCTATGGCTACACCTTC.

CDR3 nucleotides: TGCGCCAGCAGCCAAGAGTGGGGACTCCCGTCTCGCGGGGAGCTGTTTTTT. Its translation: CASSQEWGLPSRGELFF. The V gene is TRBV4-1, the J gene TRBJ2-2; a weak D match, TRBD2 (6 bases). V lost 0 bases, J lost 7 bases, and 18 bases lay in between. CDR1 MGHRA and CDR2 YSYEKL come from the germline V gene. The CDR3 loop spans 17 amino acids.

This sequence joins TRBV5-6 and TRBJ1-2; 11 nucleotides match TRBD1. J gave up 1 base and V 3 bases, and 8 bases lay outside the gene matches. This CDR3 is 17 amino acids long. CDR1 is SGHDT and CDR2 is YYEEEE in the germline V gene. The DNA of the CDR3 is TGTGCCAGCAGCTCCTCGGACAGGGGGCGTTTTAACTATGGCTACACCTTC. It encodes CASSSSDRGRFNYGYTF.

This clone was picked up a small number of times. The chain carries TRBV19 and TRBJ1-2; 9 bases agree with TRBD1. CDR1 LNHDA and CDR2 SQIVND come from the germline V gene (reference sequence). The CDR3 totals 15 residues. After removal of 5 bases from V and 8 bases from J, the junction contained 12 bases not matched to a gene. The CDR3 DNA is TGTGCCAGTAGTTCGTCCCGGGACAGGGTCGGGGGCTACACCTTC. Its protein product is CASSSSRDRVGGYTF. The full variable domain, its missing parts supplied by reference TRBV19 and TRBJ1-2, is DGGITQSPKYLFRKEGQNVTLSCEQNLNHDAMYWYRQDPGQGLRLIYYSQIVNDFQKGDIAEGYSVSREKKESFPLTVTSAQKNPTAFYLCASSSSRDRVGGYTFGSGTRLTVV.

The chain carries TRBV2 and TRBJ2-3; D call uncertain. Germline assignment: CDR1 SNHLY and CDR2 FYNNEI. The CDR3 contains 12 residues. Between the trimmed V and J ends, which lost 9 bases and 6 bases, there was a span of 13 bases. This chain's CDR3 is CASSPPRDTQYF. In DNA form, the CDR3 reads TGTGCCAGTTCCCCACCCCGGGATACGCAGTATTTT.

This chain joins TRBV7-9 and TRBJ2-3, with TRBD1 matching over 10 bases. Germline values: CDR1 SEHNR, CDR2 FQNEAQ (reference sequence). There are 18 residues in the CDR3. The V and J ends lost 4 bases and 0 bases, in that order; junction bases with no gene match: 10. The chain's CDR3 is CASSSLRRDRGSTDTQYF. CDR3 DNA: TGTGCCAGCAGCTCCCTCCGCCGGGACAGGGGTAGCACAGATACGCAGTATTTT.

In its sample, this clone was seen a few times. The chain links TRBV7-6 to TRBJ1-6, with 8 bases that match TRBD1. CDR1 is SGHVS, CDR2 FNYEAQ, per germline. V lost 1 base, J lost 2 bases, and 7 bases stayed unmatched. This CDR3 contains 18 residues. The CDR3 sequence is CASSLGTGSLPYNSPLHF. CDR3 in DNA: TGTGCCAGCAGCTTAGGGACAGGGAGTCTCCCCTATAATTCACCCCTCCACTTT.

The chain carries TRBV21-1 and TRBJ1-6; the table's D call TRBD1 went unverified against the DNA. TRBV21-1 constitutes a pseudogene. CDR3 length: 18 amino acids. The CDR3 spells CASSKGRGQSSYNSPLHF. CDR3 in DNA: TGTGCCAGCAGCAAGGGACGGGGACAGAGCTCCTATAATTCACCCCTCCACTTT.

CDR3 protein: CASSEPRTSSYEQYV. The DNA of the CDR3 is TGTGCCAGCAGTGAACCCAGGACATCCAGCTACGAGCAGTACGTC. This chain connects TRBV6-1 to TRBJ2-7; a weak D match, TRBD1 (5 bases). CDR1 is MNHNS, CDR2 SASEGT, per germline. CDR3 length: 15 residues. Trimming stripped 2 bases from V and 3 bases from J, with 14 bases between.

The rearrangement joins TRBV5-1 to TRBJ2-3; D is uncertain. V lost 1 base and J lost 4, with 10 bases in between. CDR3 length: 14 residues. The germline CDR1 and CDR2 sequences are SGHRS and YFSETQ. CDR3 sequence: CASSLFGIADTQYF. The CDR3 DNA follows: TGCGCCAGCAGCTTGTTCGGTATAGCAGATACGCAGTATTTT.

The chain combines TRBV7-9 with TRBJ2-7; perhaps TRBD2 as D (5 bases). Germline values: CDR1 SEHNR, CDR2 FQNEAQ (reference sequence). The CDR3 contains 13 residues. The V and J ends lost 5 bases and 6 bases respectively, with 14 bases between them. As DNA, the CDR3 is TGTGCCAGCAGCAAGGACGCCGGGGTCGAGCAGTACGTC. It translates to CASSKDAGVEQYV.

The gene calls are TRBV14 and TRBJ2-6; 10 nucleotides line up with TRBD1. CDR1 and CDR2 from the germline V gene are SGHDN and FVKESK. With 2 bases clipped from V and 4 bases from J, the junction kept 11 bases outside the gene matches. The CDR3 length is 19 residues. CDR3 in DNA: TGTGCCAGCAGCCAACTGATGGGACAGGGGAAAAAGGGGGCCAACGTCCTGACTTTC. As protein: CASSQLMGQGKKGANVLTF. The entire variable domain, with the rest obtained from reference TRBV14 and TRBJ2-6, is as follows: EAGVTQFPSHSVIEKGQTVTLRCDPISGHDNLYWYRRVMGKEIKFLLHFVKESKQDESGMPNNRFLAERTGGTYSTLKVQPAELEDSGVYFCASSQLMGQGKKGANVLTFGAGSRLTVL.

The gene calls are TRBV21-1 and TRBJ1-2. TRBV21-1 is recorded as a pseudogene. This CDR3 has 15 residues. CDR3 region: CASSKGRLLNYGYTF. DNA for the CDR3: TGTGCCAGCAGCAAAGGCCGGTTACTTAACTATGGCTACACCTTC.

The DNA for the CDR3 is TGTGCCTGGGATAGGGGGAATTCTGGGGCCAACGTCCTGACTTTC. Amino acid sequence: CAWDRGNSGANVLTF. The J gene is TRBJ2-6, the V gene TRBV30; maybe TRBD1 (6 bases). The germline V gene has CDR1 GTSNPN and CDR2 SVGIG (reference sequence). V was cut by 5 bases and J by 1 base, with 12 bases left in between. This CDR3 region has 15 residues.

Regarding this clone: The same CDR3 also results from other DNA sequences found in this sample. The chain couples TRBV9 to TRBJ2-1; tentatively, D is TRBD2 (6 bases). Trimming took off 0 bases at V and 1 base at J, with 8 bases between the two ends. This CDR3 has 15 residues. Germline V CDR1 and CDR2: SGDLS, YYNGEE. This CDR3 is CASSVERGSYNEQFF. The CDR3 coding sequence is TGTGCCAGCAGCGTAGAACGGGGGTCCTACAATGAGCAGTTCTTC.

This clone was found a few times. This chain links TRBV25-1 with TRBJ2-1; 7 bases fit TRBD2. This CDR3 is built from 12 residues. Germline V gene data show CDR1 as MGHDK and CDR2 as SYGVNS. V trimming: 7 bases; J trimming: 6 bases; junction bases outside the gene matches: 3. CDR3 bases: TGTGCCAGCACCGGACTAGGCAATGAGCAGTTCTTC. Translating it yields CASTGLGNEQFF.

The sample holds a few counts of this clone. This chain joins TRBV5-1 and TRBJ1-1; 9 bases are a match to TRBD1. The CDR3 length is 14 residues. The V segment lost 4 bases and the J segment 4 bases; nucleotides outside the gene matches: 5. Germline-derived CDR1 and CDR2 are SGHRS and YFSETQ. The CDR3 sequence: CASSTGQGGTEAFF. The CDR3 DNA reads TGCGCCAGCAGCACGGGACAGGGAGGCACTGAAGCTTTCTTT.